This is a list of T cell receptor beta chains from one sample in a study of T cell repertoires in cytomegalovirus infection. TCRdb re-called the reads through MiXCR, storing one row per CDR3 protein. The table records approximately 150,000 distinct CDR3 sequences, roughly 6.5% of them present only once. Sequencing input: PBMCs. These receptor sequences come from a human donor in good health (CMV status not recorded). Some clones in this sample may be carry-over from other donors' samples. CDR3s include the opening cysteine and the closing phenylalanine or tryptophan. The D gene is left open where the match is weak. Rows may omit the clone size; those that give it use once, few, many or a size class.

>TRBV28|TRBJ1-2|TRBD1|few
TGTGCCACCCGGACAGGAGTGAATTATGGCTACACCTTC
CATRTGVNYGYTF
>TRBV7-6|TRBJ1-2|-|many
TGTGCCAGCAGCCGTCAGCCGGACGGGGGCCGACCCGGTGGCTACACCTTC
CASSRQPDGGRPGGYTF
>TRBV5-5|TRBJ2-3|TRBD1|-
TGTGCCAGCAGCTTGTTTGGGACAGGCGCGGGTACGCAGTATTTT
CASSLFGTGAGTQYF
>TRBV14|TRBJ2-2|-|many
TGTGCCAGCAGACTGGACGGGAACACCGGGGAGCTGTTTTTT
CASRLDGNTGELFF
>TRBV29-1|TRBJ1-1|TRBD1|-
TGCAGCGTTGGGGACAGGGTATGGGCTGAAGCTTTCTTT
CSVGDRVWAEAFF
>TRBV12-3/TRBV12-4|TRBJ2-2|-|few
TGTGCCAGCAGCCCAAAACCCAGGGTAGTGATCGGGGAGCTGTTTTTT
CASSPKPRVVIGELFF
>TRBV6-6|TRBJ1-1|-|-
TGTGCCAGCAGTTACTCGGGGGCGGCGAACACTGAAGCTTTCTTT
CASSYSGAANTEAFF
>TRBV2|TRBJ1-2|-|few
TGTGCCAGCAGTGATGCAAATGGCTACACCTTC
CASSDANGYTF
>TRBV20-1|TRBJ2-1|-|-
TGCAGTGCTTGGGGGGACACCGTCAATGAGCAGTTCTTC
CSAWGDTVNEQFF
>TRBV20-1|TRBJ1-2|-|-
TGCAGTGCTAGACGGACCGGGTTTAGTGGGGACACCTTC
CSARRTGFSGDTF
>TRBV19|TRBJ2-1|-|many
TGTGCCAGTAGACCTCACCGGGGGATGTACAATGAGCAGTTCTTC
CASRPHRGMYNEQFF
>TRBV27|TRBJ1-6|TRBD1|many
TGTGCCAGCAGTTTAAACAGGGGTCCCTCCTATAATTCACCCCTCCACTTT
CASSLNRGPSYNSPLHF
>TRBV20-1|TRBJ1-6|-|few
TGCAGTGCTAGAATTGTTGGGGGAAATTCACCCCTCCACTTT
CSARIVGGNSPLHF
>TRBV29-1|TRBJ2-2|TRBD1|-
TGCAGCGTTTCCGGGACAGGTGCCACCGGGGAGCTGTTTTTT
CSVSGTGATGELFF
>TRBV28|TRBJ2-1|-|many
TGTGCCAGCAGTTTACCCGGGTCAGGGGACAATGAGCAGTTCTTC
CASSLPGSGDNEQFF
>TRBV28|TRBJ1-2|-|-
TGTGCCAGCAGTTTTGGTCACAAACGCTATGGCTACACCTTC
CASSFGHKRYGYTF
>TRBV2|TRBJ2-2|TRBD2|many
TGTGCCAGCTTCGCGAGTAGCGGGGGGGCGAACACCGGGGAGCTGTTTTTT
CASFASSGGANTGELFF
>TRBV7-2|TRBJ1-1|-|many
TGTGCCAGCAGCGACCAGATTCGGAGCACTGAAGCTTTCTTT
CASSDQIRSTEAFF
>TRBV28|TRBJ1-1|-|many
TGTGCCAGCAGCCTCCTCTACACTGAAGCTTTCTTT
CASSLLYTEAFF
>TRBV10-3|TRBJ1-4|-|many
TGTGCCATCAGTGAGGACGGCGCAACTAATGAAAAACTGTTTTTT
CAISEDGATNEKLFF
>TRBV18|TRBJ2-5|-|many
TGTGCCAGCTCACCCACGTACCAAGAGACCCAGTACTTC
CASSPTYQETQYF
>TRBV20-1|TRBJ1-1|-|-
TGCAGTGCTGCCAGAGTAGGGCACACTGAAGCTTTCTTC
CSAARVGHTEAFF
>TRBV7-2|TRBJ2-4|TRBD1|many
TGTGCCAGCAGCTGGAGGACAGGGGATAGCATTCAGTACTTC
CASSWRTGDSIQYF
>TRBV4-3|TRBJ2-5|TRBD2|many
TGCGCCAGCAGCCAAGACGCGGCGGGAGGAGAGACCCAGTACTTC
CASSQDAAGGETQYF
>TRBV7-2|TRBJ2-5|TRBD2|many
TGTGCCAGCAGCCCCGTAGCGGGGGGAGAGACCCAGTACTTC
CASSPVAGGETQYF
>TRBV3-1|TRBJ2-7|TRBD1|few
TGTGCCAGCAGAAGGACAGGAACCTACGAGCAGTACTTC
CASRRTGTYEQYF
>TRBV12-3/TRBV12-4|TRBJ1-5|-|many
TGTGCCAGCAGTTTAGGTTTGGGAGATCAGCCCCAGCATTTT
CASSLGLGDQPQHF
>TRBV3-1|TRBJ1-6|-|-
TGTGCCAGCAGCGACCATGGGGGTAATTCACCCCTCCACTTT
CASSDHGGNSPLHF
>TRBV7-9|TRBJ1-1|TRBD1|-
TGTGCCAGCAGCTCAGGACAGGGGGGCATGAACACTGAAGCTTTCTTT
CASSSGQGGMNTEAFF
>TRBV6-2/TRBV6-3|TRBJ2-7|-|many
TGTGCCAGCAGTTACCTGGCCGACAGGTACGAGCAGTACTTC
CASSYLADRYEQYF
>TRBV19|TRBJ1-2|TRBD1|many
TGTGCCAGTAGTCGGACAGGGGAAGGCTACACCTTC
CASSRTGEGYTF
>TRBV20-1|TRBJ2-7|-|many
TGCAGTGCTAGAGATATCGGCACCCCCTACGAGCAGTACTTC
CSARDIGTPYEQYF
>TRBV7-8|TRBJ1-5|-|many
TGTGCCAGCAGCTTAGCGGATAACAATCAGCCCCAGCATTTT
CASSLADNNQPQHF
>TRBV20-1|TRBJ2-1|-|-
TGCAGTGCTAGGGGAGTTGTAGGGGGCTCCTACAATGAGCAGTTCTTC
CSARGVVGGSYNEQFF
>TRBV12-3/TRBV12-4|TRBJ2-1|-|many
TGTGCCAGCAGTTTTGGTCGGGTGAAGGAGGTCCTGAAACGCAATGAGCAGTTCTTC
CASSFGRVKEVLKRNEQFF
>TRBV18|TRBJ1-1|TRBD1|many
TGTGCCAGCTCCCCCAAGACAGGGAACGACATGAACACTGAAGCTTTCTTT
CASSPKTGNDMNTEAFF
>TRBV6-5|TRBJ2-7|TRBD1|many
TGTGCCAGCAGTTACTCTGGACAGGGCACTTACGAGCAGTACTTC
CASSYSGQGTYEQYF
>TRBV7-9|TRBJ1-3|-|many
TGTGCCAGCCGGACCTCTGGAAACACCATATATTTT
CASRTSGNTIYF
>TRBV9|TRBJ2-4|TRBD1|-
TGTGCCAGCAGCCCGCAACCCAGGGGGCGAGTAAAAAACATTCAGTACTTC
CASSPQPRGRVKNIQYF
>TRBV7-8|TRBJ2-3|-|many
TGTGCCAGCAGCCGCTATCTGGGTGACACAGATACGCAGTATTTT
CASSRYLGDTDTQYF
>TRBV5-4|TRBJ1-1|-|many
TGTGCCAGCAGCTTGCCACAGAGCGCTGAAGCTTTCTTT
CASSLPQSAEAFF
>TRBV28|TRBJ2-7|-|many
TGTGCCAGCAGCCCCCGGGGAGTACAGCAGTACTTC
CASSPRGVQQYF
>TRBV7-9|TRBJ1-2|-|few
TGTGCCAGCAGCCCCTCGGGGGAGTATGGCTACACCTTC
CASSPSGEYGYTF
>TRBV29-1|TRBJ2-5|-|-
TGCAGCGTAGTCCTAAAAGAGACCCAGTACTTC
CSVVLKETQYF
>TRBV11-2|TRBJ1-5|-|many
TGTGCCAGCAGCTCAGGGGCGGGAACTAATCAGCCCCAGCATTTT
CASSSGAGTNQPQHF
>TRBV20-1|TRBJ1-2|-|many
TGCAGTGCTAGTTCGGGGGAAGGGGGCTACACCTTC
CSASSGEGGYTF
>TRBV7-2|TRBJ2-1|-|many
TGTGCCAGCAGCTTAGCCCTTGGGGAGCAGTTCTTC
CASSLALGEQFF
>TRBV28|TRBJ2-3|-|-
TGTGCCAGCTTATCTCTGGATACGCAGTATTTT
CASLSLDTQYF
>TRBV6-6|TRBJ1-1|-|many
TGTGCCAGCAGTTACGGGCTTGGGAACACTGAAGCTTTCTTT
CASSYGLGNTEAFF
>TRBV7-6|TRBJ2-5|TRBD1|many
TGTGCCAGCGGGGACAGGAACGAAGAGACCCAGTACTTC
CASGDRNEETQYF
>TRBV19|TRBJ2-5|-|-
TGTGCCAGGACCGGGGGCAGAAACCAAGTGACCCAGTACTTC
CARTGGRNQVTQYF
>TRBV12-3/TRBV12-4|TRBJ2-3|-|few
TGTGCCAGCAGCAGTCAGATGAGCACAGATACGCAGTATTTT
CASSSQMSTDTQYF
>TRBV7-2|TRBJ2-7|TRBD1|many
TGTGCCAGCAGCGGAGGGACAGGGCAACGCTACGAGCAGTACTTC
CASSGGTGQRYEQYF
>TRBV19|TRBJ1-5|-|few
TGTGCCAGTAGTGACACCATGAATCAGCCCCAGCATTTT
CASSDTMNQPQHF
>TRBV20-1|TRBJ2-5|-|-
TGCAGTGCTATCGACTACCCCCGGGGAGAGACCCAGTACTTC
CSAIDYPRGETQYF
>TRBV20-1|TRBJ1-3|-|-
TGCAGTGCCCTCGCCGGGTTCCCTGGAAACACCATATATTTT
CSALAGFPGNTIYF
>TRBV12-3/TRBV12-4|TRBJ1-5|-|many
TGTGCCAGCAGCGTCGGGCATAGCAATCAGCCCCAGCATTTT
CASSVGHSNQPQHF